This T cell receptor (beta chain) was recorded in a study of T cells in Graves' hyperthyroidism and ophthalmopathy. Study context: The blood sample was taken at first diagnosis, before treatment began. General observations from the study: Progression to ophthalmopathy was predicted a median of about six months early.

This clonotype was counted ten times or more. Antigen specificity is unknown. J was trimmed by 5 bases and V by 3 bases; bases with no gene match: 6. The CDR3 is 15 residues long. Among the patients, aged 18 to 65, hyperthyroidism was newly diagnosed and had lasted under 2 months. Using over 8.5 ml of fresh peripheral blood, PBMCs were prepared. RNA transcripts served as the template for amplifying TCR beta CDR3 regions. TCR CDR3 underwent first-round RT-PCR with the HTBI primer set. TCRdb redid the calling of the multiplex PCR reads with MiXCR, one entry per CDR3 protein. The profile shows approximately 430,000 distinct CDR3 sequences, 15% to 18% of them singletons.

The chain is built from TRBV12-3 or TRBV12-4 and TRBJ2-2; 7 bases agree with TRBD1. Source material: blood. This clonotype was obtained from a young woman with Graves' hyperthyroidism. CDR3 nucleotide sequence: TGTGCCAGCAGTTTCGGGCAGGGGGAGACCGGGGAGCTGTTTTTT. Its protein is CASSFGQGETGELFF.